The present T cell receptor beta chain was sequenced within a study of blood T cell repertoires in COVID-19 (dated by TCRdb to 2020 to 2022). For context, the study as a whole: The collaborator samples originated in the United States, Italy and Spain and spanned the acute and convalescent phases of COVID-19. A freely available public database, intended as a resource for researchers studying the immune response to SARS-CoV-2, is where the repertoires were released. Samples were obtained from the ongoing ImmuneRACE study (first 160 participants) and from 1,254 subjects provided by 6 global collaborators. HLA class I and class II types, where available, came from metadata supplied by the sample provider rather than from assay-based typing. The dataset comprised deeply sampled blood TCRbeta repertoires from subjects exposed to, actively infected with, or recovered from COVID-19. The sample metadata nearly always contained a de-identified subject ID, COVID-19 status, age in years and sex. The material from the prospective study consisted of cDNA or gDNA derived from T cells, B-cell-depleted T cells, or PBMCs. Summary of the overall study and its limitations: How much clinical and demographic metadata was included differed by source and by participant, and the metadata was provided uncurated.

The CDR3 runs 15 amino acids, cysteine and phenylalanine included. Left in the record is the CDR3 DNA by itself, 45 bases read in frame from the first base. The germline ends are 14 bases apart after V is trimmed by 2 bases and J by 7 bases. CDR1 and CDR2 (SEHNR, FQNEAQ) derive from the germline V gene (reference sequence). Collaborating institutions collected whole blood in K2EDTA tubes following their own protocols. Collaborator samples were shipped for TCRbeta analysis as frozen whole blood, isolated PBMCs, or DNA extracted from either sample type. For this clone: Its target antigen remains unknown. One base away there is no much larger clone; base qualities are not given.

The immunoSEQ Assay, a bias-controlled multiplex PCR, was used to amplify TCRbeta CDR3 regions from genomic DNA. On the authors' methods: Within the assay, amplification of reference gene primers was used to estimate how many nucleated cells each sample contained. To quantify the absolute abundance of each unique TCRbeta CDR3 rearrangement, sequence reads were collapsed and filtered. For each sample, productive Simpson clonality was calculated by taking the square root of Simpson's diversity index across productive rearrangements. What TCRdb holds here is the immuneACCESS table cut down to in-frame rearrangements. Part of the clones is not present; checked against another copy, under half of the missing clones reflect an unresolved V gene, and the others are unexplained. V, J and clone size are those of that table, while D and trimming were read from the DNA. This sample lists approximately 94,000 clones; about 80% were detected once. Around an eighth of the sample lies in the top ten.

This TCR derives from a woman between 65 and 79 years old with acute or convalescent COVID-19. Specimen: peripheral blood. The sequence links TRBV7-9 to TRBJ2-2; perhaps TRBD2 is the D gene, with 6 bases matching. The CDR3 loop reads CASSLTSSTFGELFF. The nucleotide sequence is TGTGCCAGCAGCTTAACTAGCTCTACTTTCGGGGAGCTGTTTTTT.